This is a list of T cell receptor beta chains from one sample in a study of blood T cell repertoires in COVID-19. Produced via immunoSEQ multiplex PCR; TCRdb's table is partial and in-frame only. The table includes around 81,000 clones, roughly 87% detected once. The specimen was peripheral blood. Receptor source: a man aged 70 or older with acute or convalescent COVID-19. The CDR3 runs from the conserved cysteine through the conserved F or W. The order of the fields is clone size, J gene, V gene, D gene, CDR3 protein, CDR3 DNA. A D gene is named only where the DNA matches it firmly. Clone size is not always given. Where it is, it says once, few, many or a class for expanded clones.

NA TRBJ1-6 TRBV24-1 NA CATSDRRRNSPLHF TGTGCCACCAGTGATCGCCGGAGGAATTCACCCCTCCACTTT
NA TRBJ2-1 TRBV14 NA CASSQERRGAYNEQFF TGTGCCAGCAGCCAAGAGAGGCGGGGCGCCTACAATGAGCAGTTCTTC
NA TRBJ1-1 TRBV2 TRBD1 CASRPGIQGTTEAFF TGTGCCAGCAGGCCGGGCATACAGGGGACCACTGAAGCTTTCTTT
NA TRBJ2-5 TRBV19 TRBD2 CASSIRGGGARETQYF TGTGCCAGTAGTATACGGGGCGGGGGGGCCCGAGAGACCCAGTACTTC
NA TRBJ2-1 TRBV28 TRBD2 CASSLGAGFYNEQFF TGTGCCAGCAGTTTGGGAGCGGGATTCTACAATGAGCAGTTCTTC
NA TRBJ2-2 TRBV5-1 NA CASSWGLAVANTGELFF TGCGCCAGCAGCTGGGGACTGGCGGTCGCGAACACCGGGGAGCTGTTTTTT
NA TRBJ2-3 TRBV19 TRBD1 CASSMGQGLRADTQYF TGTGCCAGTAGTATGGGACAGGGGTTAAGGGCAGATACGCAGTATTTT
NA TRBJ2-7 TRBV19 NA CASSIGLRPGRPYEQYF TGTGCCAGTAGTATCGGTTTGCGGCCAGGGCGCCCCTACGAGCAGTACTTC
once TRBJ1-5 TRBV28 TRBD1 CASRRTGGNQPQHF TGTGCCAGCAGGCGGACAGGGGGCAATCAGCCCCAGCATTTT
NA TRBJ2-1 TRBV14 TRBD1 CASSWTGWYMNEQFF TGTGCCAGCAGCTGGACAGGGTGGTATATGAATGAGCAGTTCTTC
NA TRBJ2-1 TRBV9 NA CASSRLGGYNEQFF TGTGCCAGCAGCCGCTTGGGGGGTTACAATGAGCAGTTCTTC
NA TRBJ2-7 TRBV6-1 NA CASSDPRVAYEQYF TGTGCCAGCAGTGATCCCCGGGTGGCCTACGAGCAGTACTTC
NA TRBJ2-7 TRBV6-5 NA CASSLGTTGNEQYF TGTGCCAGCAGTTTGGGAACCACAGGGAACGAGCAGTACTTC
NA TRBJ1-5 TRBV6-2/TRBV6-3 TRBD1 CASSNRDRLGNQPQHF TGTGCCAGCAGTAACAGGGACAGGCTGGGCAATCAGCCCCAGCATTTT
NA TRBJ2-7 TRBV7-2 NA CASSLGPASTSYEQYF TGTGCCAGCAGCTTAGGACCTGCTAGCACCTCCTACGAGCAGTACTTC
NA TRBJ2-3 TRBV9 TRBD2 CASSGVSGGPSTDTQYF TGTGCCAGCAGCGGTGTTAGCGGGGGCCCTAGCACAGATACGCAGTATTTT
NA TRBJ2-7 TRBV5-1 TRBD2 CASSLKAGDNEQYF TGCGCCAGCAGCTTAAAAGCGGGAGATAACGAGCAGTACTTC
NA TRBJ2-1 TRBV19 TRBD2 CASSGTSVGDEQFF TGTGCCAGTAGCGGGACTAGCGTAGGGGATGAGCAGTTCTTC
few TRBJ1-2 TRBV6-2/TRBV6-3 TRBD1 CASSYSDRGRDTF TGTGCCAGCAGTTACTCCGACAGGGGGCGCGACACCTTC
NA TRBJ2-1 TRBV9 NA CASSVGTIYNEQFF TGTGCCAGCAGCGTAGGGACTATATACAATGAGCAGTTCTTC
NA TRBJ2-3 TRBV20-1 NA CSGGGTDTQYF TGCAGTGGGGGGGGCACAGATACGCAGTATTTT
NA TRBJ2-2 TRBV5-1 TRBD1 CASSLGQGTSVGELFF TGCGCCAGCAGCTTAGGACAGGGAACTTCGGTCGGGGAGCTGTTTTTT
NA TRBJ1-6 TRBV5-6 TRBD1 CASSLRGTDNSPLHF TGTGCCAGCAGCTTGCGAGGGACAGATAATTCACCCCTCCACTTT
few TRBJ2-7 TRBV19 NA CASTPPGEAGEQYF TGTGCCAGTACCCCACCGGGGGAGGCGGGTGAGCAGTACTTC
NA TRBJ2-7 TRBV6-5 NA CASSYYRGTHSYEQYF TGTGCCAGCAGTTACTATCGTGGGACACACTCCTACGAGCAGTACTTC
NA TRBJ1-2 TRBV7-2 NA CASTPGGDLYGYTF TGTGCCAGCACCCCGGGAGGGGACCTCTATGGCTACACCTTC
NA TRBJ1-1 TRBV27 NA CASSNGDTFVTEAFF TGTGCCAGCAGTAACGGGGACACCTTTGTCACTGAAGCTTTCTTT
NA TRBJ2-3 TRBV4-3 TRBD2 CASSQEAGAGGGDTQYF TGCGCCAGCAGCCAAGAAGCGGGAGCGGGGGGGGGAGATACGCAGTATTTT
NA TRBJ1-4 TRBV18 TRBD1 CASSPAGGNEKLFF TGTGCCAGCTCACCGGCAGGGGGTAATGAAAAACTGTTTTTT
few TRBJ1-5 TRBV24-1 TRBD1 CATSEGTGLVSNQPQHF TGTGCCACCAGTGAGGGGACAGGGTTAGTTAGCAATCAGCCCCAGCATTTT
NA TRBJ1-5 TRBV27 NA CASSSYSLKGDQPQHF TGTGCCAGCAGTTCCTACTCATTAAAGGGGGATCAGCCCCAGCATTTT
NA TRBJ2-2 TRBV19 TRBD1 CASSAKGAGTGELFF TGTGCCAGTAGTGCCAAGGGGGCTGGCACCGGGGAGCTGTTTTTT
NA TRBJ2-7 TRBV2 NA CASSPDEGMLAYEQYF TGTGCCAGCAGCCCTGACGAGGGAATGTTAGCCTACGAGCAGTACTTC
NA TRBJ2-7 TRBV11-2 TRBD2 CASSLGDYIPYEQYF TGTGCCAGCAGCTTAGGGGACTACATTCCCTACGAGCAGTACTTC
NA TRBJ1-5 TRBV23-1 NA CASSQSVGQFSNQPQHF TGCGCCAGCAGTCAATCGGTTGGACAGTTTAGCAATCAGCCCCAGCATTTT
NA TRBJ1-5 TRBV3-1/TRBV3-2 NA CASSQSRSSSGSQPQHF TGTGCCAGCAGCCAGAGTAGGAGTAGTTCGGGGTCTCAGCCCCAGCATTTT
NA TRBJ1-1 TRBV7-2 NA CASSPRSGLVNTEAFF TGTGCCAGCAGCCCACGATCGGGTTTGGTGAACACTGAAGCTTTCTTT
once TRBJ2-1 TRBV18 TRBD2 CASSPWLAEYNEQFF TGTGCCAGCTCACCCTGGCTAGCGGAATACAATGAGCAGTTCTTC
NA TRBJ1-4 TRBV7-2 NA CASSPPGRLNEKLFF TGTGCCAGCAGCCCTCCAGGGAGGTTGAATGAAAAACTGTTTTTT
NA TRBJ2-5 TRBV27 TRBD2 CASRGHGLAETQYF TGTGCCAGCAGGGGGCATGGACTAGCAGAGACCCAGTACTTC
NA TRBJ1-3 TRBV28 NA CASSLPMWDISRGNTIYF TGTGCCAGCAGTTTACCTATGTGGGACATCTCGCGCGGAAACACCATATATTTT
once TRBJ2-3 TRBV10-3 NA CAISGPGTSTDTQYF TGTGCCATCAGTGGACCGGGAACTAGCACAGATACGCAGTATTTT
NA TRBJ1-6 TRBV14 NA CASSQWSGVDSPLHF TGTGCCAGCAGCCAATGGTCCGGGGTTGACTCACCCCTCCACTTT
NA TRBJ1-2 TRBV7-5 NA CARRQGQGGIYGYTF TGTGCCAGAAGACAGGGGCAGGGGGGAATCTATGGCTACACCTTC
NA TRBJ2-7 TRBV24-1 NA CATGPGATYEQYF TGTGCCACGGGACCAGGGGCTACCTACGAGCAGTACTTC
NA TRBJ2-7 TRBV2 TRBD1 CASSEGTGMIYEQYF TGTGCCAGCAGTGAAGGGACAGGGATGATATACGAGCAGTACTTC